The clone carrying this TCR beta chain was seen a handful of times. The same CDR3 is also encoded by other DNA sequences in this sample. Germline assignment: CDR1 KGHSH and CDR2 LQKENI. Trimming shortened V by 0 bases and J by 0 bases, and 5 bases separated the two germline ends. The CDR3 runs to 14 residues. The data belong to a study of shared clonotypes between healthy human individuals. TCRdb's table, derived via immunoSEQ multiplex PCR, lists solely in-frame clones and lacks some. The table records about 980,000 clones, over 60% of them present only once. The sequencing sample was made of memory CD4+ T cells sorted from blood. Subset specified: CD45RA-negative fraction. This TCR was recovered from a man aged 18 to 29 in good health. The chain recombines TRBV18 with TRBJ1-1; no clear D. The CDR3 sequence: CASSPPVMNTEAFF. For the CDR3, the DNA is TGTGCCAGCTCACCACCCGTCATGAACACTGAAGCTTTCTTT.